This T cell receptor beta chain was retrieved from a study of CD8 T cells in Susac syndrome. The germline V gene encodes CDR1 KGHSH and CDR2 LQKENI. The CDR3 runs to 17 residues. V was clipped by 3 bases and J by 1 base, with 18 bases between them. RNA in amounts of roughly 0.45 to 1 ug was reverse transcribed with random hexamers. TCRdb processed the immunoSEQ multiplex PCR reads anew with MiXCR; each CDR3 protein has one entry. The sample gives a few hundred thousand distinct CDR3 sequences, around 93% of which show up once; about 0.071% is in the top ten. The chain employs TRBV18 and TRBJ1-1; maybe TRBD1 (6 bases). Sequencing was carried out using CD4+ T cells from PBMCs. The receptor was isolated from a human donor with multiple sclerosis. The CDR3 DNA sequence: TGTGCCAGCTCACCCAACAGGGTATTCGGCAAGAACACTGAAGCTTTCTTT. Translated: CASSPNRVFGKNTEAFF. The variable domain in full, with the rest retrieved from reference TRBV18 and TRBJ1-1, is NAGVMQNPRHLVRRRGQEARLRCSPMKGHSHVYWYRQLPEEGLKFMVYLQKENIIDESGMPKERFSAEFPKEGPSILRIQQVVRGDSAAYFCASSPNRVFGKNTEAFFGQGTRLTVV.